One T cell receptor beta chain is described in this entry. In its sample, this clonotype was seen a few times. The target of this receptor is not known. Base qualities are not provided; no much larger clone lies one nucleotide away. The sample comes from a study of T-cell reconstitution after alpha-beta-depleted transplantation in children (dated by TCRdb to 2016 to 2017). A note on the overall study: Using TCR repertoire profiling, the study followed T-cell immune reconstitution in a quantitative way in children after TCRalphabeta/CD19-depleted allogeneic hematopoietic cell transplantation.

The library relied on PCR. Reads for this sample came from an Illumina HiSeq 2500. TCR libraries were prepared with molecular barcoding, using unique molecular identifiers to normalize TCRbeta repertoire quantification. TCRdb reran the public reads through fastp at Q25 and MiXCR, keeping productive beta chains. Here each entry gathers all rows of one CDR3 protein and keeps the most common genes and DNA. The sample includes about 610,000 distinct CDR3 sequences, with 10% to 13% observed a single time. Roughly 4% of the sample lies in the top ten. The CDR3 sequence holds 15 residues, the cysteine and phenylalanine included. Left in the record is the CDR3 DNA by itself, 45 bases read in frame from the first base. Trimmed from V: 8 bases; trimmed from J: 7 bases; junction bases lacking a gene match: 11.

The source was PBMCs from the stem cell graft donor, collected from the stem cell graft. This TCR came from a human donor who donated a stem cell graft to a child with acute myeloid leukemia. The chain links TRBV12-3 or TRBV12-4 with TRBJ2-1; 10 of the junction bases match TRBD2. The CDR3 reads CASARGTSGKNEQFF. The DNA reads TGTGCCAGCGCGAGGGGTACTAGCGGGAAAAATGAGCAGTTCTTC.